The clone carrying this T cell receptor beta chain was picked up many times. The CDR3 runs to 17 residues. V gave up 5 bases and J gave up 2 bases; unmatched junction bases: 7. Priming of first-strand cDNA relied on TRAV- and TRBV-specific primers (covering alpha and beta chains). For amplifying TCRs, the PCR ran for approximately 21 cycles with Phusion, which was used together with a constant-region primer and the adapter on the V primers. TCRdb itself ran the reads through MiXCR, one entry per CDR3 protein. Of 70,000 to 95,000 distinct CDR3 sequences in the sample, roughly a sixth were seen once. Specified time point: before trial treatment. This sample was included in a study of low-dose radiotherapy and immunotherapy resistance in tumors. About the study: Cohort 1 was given 0.5 Gy fractions every 2 weeks, 6.5 Gy in total.

V is TRBV12-3 or TRBV12-4 and J is TRBJ2-3; 13 nucleotides line up with TRBD2. Material: PBMCs, obtained before treatment. The sequence derives from a male donor with prostate cancer. As DNA, the CDR3 is TGTGCCAGCAGTCGAGCGGGACTAGCGGGACCCACAGATACGCAGTATTTT. The encoded protein is CASSRAGLAGPTDTQYF.